This TCR beta chain originates from a study of T cells in Graves' hyperthyroidism and ophthalmopathy. Amplification yielded TCR beta CDR3 regions, with RNA transcripts as the source. HTBI primers were the set used in a first-round RT-PCR of the TCR CDR3. TCRdb re-derived calls from the multiplex PCR reads in MiXCR, one entry per CDR3 protein. This table has roughly 380,000 distinct CDR3 sequences, less than 15% appearing once. CDR3 length: 12 amino acids. Trimming shortened V by 6 bases and J by 5 bases, and 13 bases separated the two germline ends. Germline V lookup: CDR1 DFQATT, CDR2 SNEGSKA (reference sequence). This clonotype was observed at least ten times.

The clonotype originates from a man aged 25-40 years with Graves' hyperthyroidism that later progressed to Graves' ophthalmopathy. V is TRBV20-1 and J is TRBJ2-5; the D gene is possibly TRBD1 (6 bases). The sample taken for sequencing was blood. The CDR3 protein is CSANTGTETQYF. Here the CDR3 DNA reads TGCAGTGCCAACACAGGGACCGAGACCCAGTACTTC.